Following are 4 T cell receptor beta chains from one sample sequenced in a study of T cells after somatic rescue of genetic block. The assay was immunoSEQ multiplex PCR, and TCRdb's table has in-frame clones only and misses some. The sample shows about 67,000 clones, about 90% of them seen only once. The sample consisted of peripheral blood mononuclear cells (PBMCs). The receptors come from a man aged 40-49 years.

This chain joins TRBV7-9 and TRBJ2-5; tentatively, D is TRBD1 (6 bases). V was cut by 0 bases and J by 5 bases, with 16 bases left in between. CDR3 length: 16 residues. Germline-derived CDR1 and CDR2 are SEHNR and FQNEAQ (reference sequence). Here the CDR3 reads CASSLALEDRYETQYF. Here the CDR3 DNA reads TGTGCCAGCAGCTTAGCCCTAGAAGACAGGTACGAGACCCAGTACTTC.

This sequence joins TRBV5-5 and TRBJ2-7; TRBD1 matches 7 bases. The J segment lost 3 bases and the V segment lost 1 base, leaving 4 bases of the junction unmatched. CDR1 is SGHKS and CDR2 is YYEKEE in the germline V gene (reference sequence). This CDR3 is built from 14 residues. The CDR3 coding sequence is TGTGCCAGCAGCTTGAGGGGACAGAGCTACGAGCAGTACTTC. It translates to CASSLRGQSYEQYF.

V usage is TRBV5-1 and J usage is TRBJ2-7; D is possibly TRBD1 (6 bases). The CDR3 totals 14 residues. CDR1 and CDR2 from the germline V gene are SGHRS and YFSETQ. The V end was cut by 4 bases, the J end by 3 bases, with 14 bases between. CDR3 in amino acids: CASSPETGLYEQYF. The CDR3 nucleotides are TGCGCCAGCAGCCCGGAAACAGGGCTCTACGAGCAGTACTTC.

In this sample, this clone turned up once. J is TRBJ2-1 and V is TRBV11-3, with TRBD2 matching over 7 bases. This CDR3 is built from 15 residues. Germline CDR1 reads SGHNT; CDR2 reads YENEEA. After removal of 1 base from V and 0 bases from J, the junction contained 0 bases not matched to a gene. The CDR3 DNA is TGTGCCAGCAGCTTAGGGGGGGGCTCCTACAATGAGCAGTTCTTC. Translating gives CASSLGGGSYNEQFF.